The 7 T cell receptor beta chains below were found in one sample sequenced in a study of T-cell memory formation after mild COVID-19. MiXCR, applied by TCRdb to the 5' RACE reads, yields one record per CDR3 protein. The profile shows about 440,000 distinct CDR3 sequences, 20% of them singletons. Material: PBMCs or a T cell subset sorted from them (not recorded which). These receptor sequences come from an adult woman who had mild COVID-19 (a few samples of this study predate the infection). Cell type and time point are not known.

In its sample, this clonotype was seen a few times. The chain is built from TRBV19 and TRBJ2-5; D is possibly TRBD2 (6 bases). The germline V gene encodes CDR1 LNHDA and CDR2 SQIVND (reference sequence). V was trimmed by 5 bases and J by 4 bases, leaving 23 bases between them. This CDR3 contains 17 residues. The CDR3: CASSLGSSAGTVETQYF. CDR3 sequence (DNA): TGTGCCAGTAGTTTGGGTTCTAGCGCGGGCACGGTAGAGACCCAGTACTTC. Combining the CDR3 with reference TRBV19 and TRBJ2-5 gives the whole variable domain DGGITQSPKYLFRKEGQNVTLSCEQNLNHDAMYWYRQDPGQGLRLIYYSQIVNDFQKGDIAEGYSVSREKKESFPLTVTSAQKNPTAFYLCASSLGSSAGTVETQYFGPGTRLLVL.

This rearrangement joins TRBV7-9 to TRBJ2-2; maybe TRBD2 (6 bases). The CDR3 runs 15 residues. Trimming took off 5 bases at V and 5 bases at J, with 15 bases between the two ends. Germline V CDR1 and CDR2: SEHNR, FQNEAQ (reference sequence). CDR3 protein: CASSERGAGTGELFF. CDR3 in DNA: TGTGCCAGCAGCGAACGTGGGGCGGGAACCGGGGAGCTGTTTTTT. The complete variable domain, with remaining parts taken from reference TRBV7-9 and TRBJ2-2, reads DTGVSQNPRHKITKRGQNVTFRCDPISEHNRLYWYRQTLGQGPEFLTYFQNEAQLEKSRLLSDRFSAERPKGSFSTLEIQRTEQGDSAMYLCASSERGAGTGELFFGEGSRLTVL.

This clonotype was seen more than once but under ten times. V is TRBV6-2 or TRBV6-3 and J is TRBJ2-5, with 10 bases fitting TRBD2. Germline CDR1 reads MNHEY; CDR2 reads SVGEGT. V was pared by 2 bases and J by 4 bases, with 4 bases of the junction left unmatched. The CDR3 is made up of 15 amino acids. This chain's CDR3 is CASSYGLAEGETQYF. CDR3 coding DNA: TGTGCCAGCAGTTACGGACTAGCGGAAGGAGAGACCCAGTACTTC.

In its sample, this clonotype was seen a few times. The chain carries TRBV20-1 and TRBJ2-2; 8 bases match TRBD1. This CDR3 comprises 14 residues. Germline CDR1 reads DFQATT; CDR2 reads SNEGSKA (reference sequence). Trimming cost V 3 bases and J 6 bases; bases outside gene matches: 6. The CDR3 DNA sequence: TGCAGTGCTAGTGCGGGACAGGAGGCCGGGGAGCTGTTTTTT. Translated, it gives CSASAGQEAGELFF.

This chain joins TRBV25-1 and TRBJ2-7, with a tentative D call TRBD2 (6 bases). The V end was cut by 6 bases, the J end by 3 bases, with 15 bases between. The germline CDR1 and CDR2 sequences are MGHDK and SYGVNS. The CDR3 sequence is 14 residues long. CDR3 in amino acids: CASRPLGTGYEQYF. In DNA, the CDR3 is TGTGCCAGCAGGCCCCTTGGGACTGGCTACGAGCAGTACTTC.

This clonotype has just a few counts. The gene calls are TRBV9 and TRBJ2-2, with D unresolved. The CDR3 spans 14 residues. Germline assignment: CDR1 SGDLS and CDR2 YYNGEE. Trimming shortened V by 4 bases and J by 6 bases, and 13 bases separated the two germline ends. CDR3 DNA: TGTGCCAGCAGCCCTGGACGTGCATCCGGGGAGCTGTTTTTT. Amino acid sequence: CASSPGRASGELFF.

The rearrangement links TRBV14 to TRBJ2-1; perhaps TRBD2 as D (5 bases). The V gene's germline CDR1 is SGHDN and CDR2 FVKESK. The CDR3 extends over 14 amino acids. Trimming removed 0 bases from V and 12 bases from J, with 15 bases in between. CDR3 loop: CASSQDVGGGSQFF. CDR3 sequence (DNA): TGTGCCAGCAGCCAAGACGTAGGAGGTGGGTCGCAGTTCTTC.